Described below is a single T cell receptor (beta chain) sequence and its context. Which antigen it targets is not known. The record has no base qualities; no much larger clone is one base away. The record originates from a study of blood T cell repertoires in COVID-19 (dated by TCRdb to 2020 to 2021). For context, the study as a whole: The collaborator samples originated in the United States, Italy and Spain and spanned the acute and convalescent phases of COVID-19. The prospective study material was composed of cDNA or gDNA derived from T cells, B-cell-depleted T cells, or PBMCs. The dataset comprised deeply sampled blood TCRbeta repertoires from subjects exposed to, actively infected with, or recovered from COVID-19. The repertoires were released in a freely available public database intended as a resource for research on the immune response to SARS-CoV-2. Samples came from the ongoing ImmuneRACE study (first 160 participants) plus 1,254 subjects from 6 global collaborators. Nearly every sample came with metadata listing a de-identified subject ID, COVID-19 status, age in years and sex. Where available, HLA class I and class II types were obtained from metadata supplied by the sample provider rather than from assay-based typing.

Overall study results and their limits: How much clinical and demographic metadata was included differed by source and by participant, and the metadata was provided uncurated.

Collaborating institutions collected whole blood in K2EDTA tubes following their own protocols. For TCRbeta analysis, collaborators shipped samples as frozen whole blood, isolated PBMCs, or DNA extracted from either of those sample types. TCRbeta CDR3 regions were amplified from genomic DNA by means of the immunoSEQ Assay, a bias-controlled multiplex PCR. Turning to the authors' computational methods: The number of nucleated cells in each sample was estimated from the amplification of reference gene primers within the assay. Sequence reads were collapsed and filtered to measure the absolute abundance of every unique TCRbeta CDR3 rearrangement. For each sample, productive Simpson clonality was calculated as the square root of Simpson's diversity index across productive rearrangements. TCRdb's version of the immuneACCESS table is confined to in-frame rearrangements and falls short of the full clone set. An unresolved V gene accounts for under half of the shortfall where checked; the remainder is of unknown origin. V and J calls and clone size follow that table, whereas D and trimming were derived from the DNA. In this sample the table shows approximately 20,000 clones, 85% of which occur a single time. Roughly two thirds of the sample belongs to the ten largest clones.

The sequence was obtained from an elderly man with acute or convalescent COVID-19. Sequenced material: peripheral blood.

The CDR3 loop reads CASSQDGGTYEQYF. The DNA is TGCGCCAGCAGCCAAGATGGGGGCACCTACGAGCAGTACTTC. The V and J segments used are TRBV4-3 and TRBJ2-7; tentative D gene TRBD1, with 6 bases matching. V gives up 0 bases and J gives up 2 bases, and the segment between their germline ends measures 8 bases. Based on the germline V gene, the CDR1 and CDR2 sequences are LGHNA and YSLEER. There are 14 amino acids in the CDR3, from cysteine to phenylalanine inclusive. CDR3 DNA only is kept here, 42 bases in frame from base 1.